This TCR beta chain was observed in a study of OX40 agonist ivuxolimab in advanced cancers. Background on the study: Patients achieving partial responses numbered three: one hepatocellular carcinoma case and two cutaneous melanoma cases.

Study findings and constraints: Low normalized T-cell clonal expansion was additionally recorded for some nonresponders.

Some clones are missing from TCRdb's copy, which holds only in-frame ones; the method was immunoSEQ multiplex PCR. Of tens of thousands of clones listed, 85% to 95% are singletons. To note about this clone: The target antigen is unknown.

The sequenced sample was CD4+ or CD8+ T cells sorted from blood, obtained in a trial of the OX40 agonist ivuxolimab. This TCR was recovered from an adult with an advanced solid tumor such as melanoma, head and neck, liver or kidney cancer.

The CDR3 reads CASSPRASGRASDTGELFF. The DNA of the CDR3 is TGTGCCAGCAGCCCTCGGGCTAGCGGGAGAGCTTCGGACACCGGGGAGCTGTTTTTT. This chain joins TRBV4-2 and TRBJ2-2, with 10 bases that match TRBD2. CDR3 length: 19 amino acids. J was trimmed by 3 bases and V by 4 bases; bases with no gene match: 14. Germline CDR1 and CDR2: LGHNA and YNFKEQ.